The next 18 T cell receptor beta chains were all read from a single sample in a study of control samples from healthy donors and cancer patients. The data were produced by immunoSEQ multiplex PCR, yet TCRdb's version contains in-frame clones alone and is incomplete. The sample carries some 65,000 clones, 75% to 90% recorded once. The sequencing input was PBMCs. These receptors were collected from a woman aged 50 to 65 with lung cancer.

This rearrangement joins TRBV11-1 to TRBJ2-5; the D is unclear. This CDR3 contains 13 residues. The germline V gene encodes CDR1 SGHAT and CDR2 FQDESV (reference sequence). V was shortened by 3 bases and J by 0 bases, with 5 bases between the two germline ends. CDR3: CASSFTYQETQYF. In nucleotides, the CDR3 is TGTGCCAGCAGCTTCACGTACCAAGAGACCCAGTACTTC.

The J gene is TRBJ1-1, the V gene TRBV5-1, with D maybe TRBD1 (6 bases). Germline values: CDR1 SGHRS, CDR2 YFSETQ. The V end was cut by 4 bases, the J end by 1 base, with 11 bases between. CDR3 length: 14 amino acids. In nucleotides, the CDR3 is TGCGCCAGCAGCCTGAGAGGGGGGAACACTGAAGCTTTCTTT. Amino acid sequence: CASSLRGGNTEAFF.

V gene TRBV29-1 combines with J gene TRBJ1-3; D perhaps matches TRBD1 (5 bases). Trimming took 4 bases from V and 2 from J, leaving 12 bases between them. Germline CDR1 is SQVTM and CDR2 is ANQGSEA. The CDR3 is made up of 14 amino acids. CDR3 sequence: CSVAVGGTGNTIYF. The CDR3 nucleotides are TGCAGCGTTGCGGTTGGGGGGACTGGAAACACCATATATTTT.

This chain connects TRBV2 to TRBJ1-1, with D possibly matching TRBD1 (6 bases). This CDR3 is built from 15 residues. V was clipped by 6 bases and J by 6 bases, with 20 bases between them. Germline CDR1 is SNHLY and CDR2 is FYNNEI. The CDR3 protein is CASSLVGAGEAEAFF. The CDR3, as DNA: TGTGCCAGCAGCCTTGTGGGAGCAGGGGAGGCTGAAGCTTTCTTT.

The V call is TRBV7-9, the J call TRBJ2-2; TRBD1 matches at 8 bases. There are 14 residues in the CDR3. From germline, CDR1 is SEHNR and CDR2 FQNEAQ (reference sequence). Trimming removed 6 bases from V and 4 bases from J; junction bases left unmatched: 4. CDR3 DNA: TGTGCCAGCAGAAGGACAGGGAGCACCGGGGAGCTGTTTTTT. It yields the protein CASRRTGSTGELFF.

The chain carries TRBV2 and TRBJ2-7, with D perhaps matching TRBD2 (5 bases). With 2 bases removed from V and 1 base from J, the gap between germline ends came to 24 bases. This CDR3 comprises 19 residues. Germline V CDR1 and CDR2: SNHLY, FYNNEI. In DNA, the CDR3 is TGTGCCAGCAGTGAATTCTCCTTGCGAGGGTCAACGCTGTCCTACGAGCAGTACTTC. Amino acids: CASSEFSLRGSTLSYEQYF.

The rearrangement links TRBV19 to TRBJ1-6; D remains ambiguous. CDR3 length: 14 residues. V gave up 3 bases and J gave up 0 bases, with 3 bases separating them. Germline assignment: CDR1 LNHDA and CDR2 SQIVND (reference sequence). DNA for the CDR3: TGTGCCAGTAGTATTGGCTCCTATAATTCACCCCTCCACTTT. Translating it yields CASSIGSYNSPLHF. Supplemented by reference TRBV19 and TRBJ1-6, the full variable domain reads DGGITQSPKYLFRKEGQNVTLSCEQNLNHDAMYWYRQDPGQGLRLIYYSQIVNDFQKGDIAEGYSVSREKKESFPLTVTSAQKNPTAFYLCASSIGSYNSPLHFGNGTRLTVT.

The V gene is TRBV9, the J gene TRBJ2-1; TRBD2 matches 11 bases. The CDR3 is made up of 14 amino acids. Trimming at V came to 7 bases and at J to 10 bases, leaving 10 bases not matched to a gene. Per the germline V gene, CDR1 is SGDLS and CDR2 is YYNGEE. CDR3 coding DNA: TGTGCCAGCGATAGCGGGGGGGCCTGGGAAGAGCAGTTCTTC. Translated, it gives CASDSGGAWEEQFF.

The rearrangement joins TRBV18 to TRBJ1-3; possibly TRBD1 for D (5 bases). The CDR3 has 14 amino acids. Looked up from germline, CDR1 is KGHSH and CDR2 is LQKENI. V shed 5 bases and J shed 7 bases, with 15 bases lying between them. The CDR3 bases are TGTGCCAGCTCAAGAGAGGCGGACATTAACACCATATATTTT. Amino acids: CASSREADINTIYF. Complete variable domain (other parts from reference TRBV18 and TRBJ1-3): NAGVMQNPRHLVRRRGQEARLRCSPMKGHSHVYWYRQLPEEGLKFMVYLQKENIIDESGMPKERFSAEFPKEGPSILRIQQVVRGDSAAYFCASSREADINTIYFGEGSWLTVV.

This CDR3 is CASSYSLVTTLGQGISNGYTF. DNA for the CDR3: TGTGCCAGCAGTTACTCTCTTGTGACGACGCTGGGACAGGGGATTTCCAATGGCTACACCTTC. The chain links TRBV6-2 or TRBV6-3 to TRBJ1-2, with 10 bases fitting TRBD1. The length of the CDR3 is 21 residues. Trimming at V came to 0 bases and at J to 6 bases, leaving 22 bases not matched to a gene. Germline-derived CDR1 and CDR2 are MNHEY and SVGEGT.

This chain uses TRBV9 with TRBJ2-1; 11 positions match TRBD2. This CDR3 comprises 16 residues. The V and J ends lost 6 bases and 0 bases, in that order; junction bases with no gene match: 5. Per germline, CDR1 SGDLS and CDR2 YYNGEE. The CDR3 region is CASNPSGGLSYNEQFF. The CDR3 coding sequence is TGTGCCAGCAATCCTAGCGGGGGGCTCTCCTACAATGAGCAGTTCTTC.

The chain carries TRBV18 and TRBJ1-5, with D unclear. The germline CDR1 and CDR2 sequences are KGHSH and LQKENI. The CDR3 length is 13 residues. V was trimmed by 5 bases and J by 4 bases, leaving 9 bases between them. CDR3 in DNA: TGTGCCAGCTCAATACTACAAAATCAGCCCCAGCATTTT. Its protein product is CASSILQNQPQHF.

The rearrangement uses TRBV20-1 and TRBJ1-2; no clear D gene. Germline V gene sequence: CDR1 DFQATT, CDR2 SNEGSKA (reference sequence). With 5 bases removed from V and 8 bases from J, the gap between germline ends came to 6 bases. CDR3 length: 9 amino acids. The CDR3 DNA reads TGCAGTGCTGGAGTCGGCTACACCTTC. Translating it yields CSAGVGYTF.

This chain uses TRBV18 with TRBJ1-5; no definite D call. The CDR3 covers 13 residues. V lost 1 base, J lost 4 bases, and 5 bases lay in between. Per the germline V gene, CDR1 is KGHSH and CDR2 is LQKENI. CDR3 protein: CASSPQGNQPQHF. For the CDR3, the DNA is TGTGCCAGCTCACCACAGGGTAATCAGCCCCAGCATTTT. Together with reference TRBV18 and TRBJ1-5, the CDR3 gives the full variable domain: NAGVMQNPRHLVRRRGQEARLRCSPMKGHSHVYWYRQLPEEGLKFMVYLQKENIIDESGMPKERFSAEFPKEGPSILRIQQVVRGDSAAYFCASSPQGNQPQHFGDGTRLSIL.

The chain is built from TRBV20-1 and TRBJ1-2; D might be TRBD1 (6 bases). The germline V gene has CDR1 DFQATT and CDR2 SNEGSKA (reference sequence). CDR3 length equals 11 residues. With 6 bases removed from V and 8 bases from J, the gap between germline ends came to 13 bases. CDR3: CSARSGAGYTF. CDR3 DNA sequence: TGCAGTGCCCGGTCAGGGGCAGGCTACACCTTC.

The chain carries TRBV2 and TRBJ2-3, with D perhaps matching TRBD2 (5 bases). The germline V gene encodes CDR1 SNHLY and CDR2 FYNNEI. The CDR3 is made up of 14 amino acids. The germline V and J ends were trimmed by 2 bases and 2 bases, with 8 bases remaining between them. The CDR3 region is CASSETGNTDTQYF. DNA of the CDR3: TGTGCCAGCAGTGAAACGGGAAACACAGATACGCAGTATTTT.

The chain carries TRBV6-5 and TRBJ1-2; D is unclear. The V end was cut by 4 bases, the J end by 3 bases, with 9 bases between. Germline V gene sequence: CDR1 MNHEY, CDR2 SVGAGI. This CDR3 is 13 amino acids long. The CDR3 is CASSFSSDYGYTF. Written as DNA, the CDR3 is TGTGCCAGCAGTTTTTCGTCCGACTATGGCTACACCTTC.

This chain links TRBV12-3 or TRBV12-4 with TRBJ1-2; no clear D. The V and J ends lost 2 bases and 13 bases respectively, with 11 bases between them. This CDR3 is built from 11 residues. The CDR3 DNA is TGTGCCAGCAGTTTAACGGGCCCCCTCACCTTC. It translates to CASSLTGPLTF.